The following is a T cell receptor beta chain sequence with its context. This receptor's antigen is unknown. Base qualities are not provided; no much larger clone lies one nucleotide away. Sequences KGHSH (CDR1) and LQKENI (CDR2) are obtained from the germline V gene. V is cut back by 0 bases and J by 0 bases, with 4 bases in the junction unmatched. CDR3 length: 17 amino acids, cysteine to phenylalanine. Kept here is only the CDR3 DNA, which spans 51 bases and is read in frame from base 1. The data stem from a study of a mutant IDH1 vaccine in newly diagnosed glioma (dated by TCRdb to about 2021). Background on the whole study: Patients received eight vaccinations in weeks 1, 3, 5, 7, 11, 15, 19 and 23, corresponding to visits V03 through V10. Of the roughly 30 treated patients, approximately 62% were male and around 38% were female, and a mean age of about 37 years was recorded. Peripheral blood was drawn at six visits: V03 (baseline), V05, V07, V10, V12 and V13. Vaccination started 4-6 weeks after radiotherapy alone, or was given together with temozolomide cycles in the groups whose treatment included chemotherapy. Longitudinal TCRB deep sequencing was performed for 20 to 25 treated patients wherever samples were available for exploratory analyses. Before enrollment, most patients had been given radiochemotherapy with temozolomide as standard therapy, while the rest had received either radiotherapy alone or temozolomide alone. What the authors observed across the whole study: Pseudoprogression seemed to be unrelated to changes in the top peripheral T cell clonotypes found by TCRB sequencing. The authors noted that analyses of patient blood samples could not be reproduced because of sample limitations. Selection of PBMC samples for TCRB deep sequencing was based on availability. Immune responses induced by the vaccine were seen in more than 85% of patients across multiple MHC alleles.

The time point label for this specimen denotes: week 11, during vaccination. Every vaccine dose consisted of 300 ug of a 20-mer mutant IDH1 peptide in Montanide, administered subcutaneously together with topical imiquimod. Donors had newly diagnosed WHO grade 3 or 4 IDH1-mutant astrocytomas with loss of nuclear ATRX. The samples were drawn from NOA16, a multicentre, single-arm, open-label phase I trial in Germany that tested a mutant IDH1 peptide vaccine in humans for the first time. The DNeasy Blood and Tissue Kit was used to extract genomic DNA from EDTA blood for TCRB sequencing. The library came from the immunoSEQ multiplex PCR assay. Rearranged TCR beta chain sequences were amplified with the hsTCRB Kit following the manufacturer's protocol. An Illumina MiSeq was used to sequence the TCRB libraries. The study's processing was this. The proprietary platform of the kit vendor was used for demultiplexing, trimming and gene mapping. TCRdb re-hosts the immuneACCESS table, in-frame sequences only. Its copies lack some clones; in the studies checked, an unresolved V gene accounts for under half of them, and the cause for the rest is not known. The DNA gave D and trimming, while V, J and clone size come from that table. Within this sample are under 150,000 clones, with around 90% of them counted one time only. The ten largest clones add up to 0.55% to 0.7% of the sample.

Recombination joined TRBV18 with TRBJ1-1; 10 junctional bases match TRBD1. The sample was PBMCs, taken from a glioma patient whose treatment included an IDH1 peptide vaccine. The receptor's source is a woman aged 45-65 years with glioma. CDR3 loop: CASSPPGQGRMNTEAFF. The nucleotide sequence reads TGTGCCAGCTCACCACCGGGACAGGGGAGAATGAACACTGAAGCTTTCTTT.